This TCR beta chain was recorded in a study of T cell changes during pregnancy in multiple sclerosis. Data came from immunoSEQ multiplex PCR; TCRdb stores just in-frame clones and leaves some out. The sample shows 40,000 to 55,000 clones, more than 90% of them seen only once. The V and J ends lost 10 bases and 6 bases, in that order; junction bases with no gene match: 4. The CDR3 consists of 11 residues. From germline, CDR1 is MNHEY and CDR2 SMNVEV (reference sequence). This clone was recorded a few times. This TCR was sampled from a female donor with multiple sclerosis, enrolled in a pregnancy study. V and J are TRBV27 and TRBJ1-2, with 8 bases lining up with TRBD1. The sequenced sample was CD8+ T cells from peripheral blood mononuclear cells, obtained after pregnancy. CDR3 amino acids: CAISGGNGYTF. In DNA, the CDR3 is TGTGCCATCTCAGGGGGCAATGGCTACACCTTC.